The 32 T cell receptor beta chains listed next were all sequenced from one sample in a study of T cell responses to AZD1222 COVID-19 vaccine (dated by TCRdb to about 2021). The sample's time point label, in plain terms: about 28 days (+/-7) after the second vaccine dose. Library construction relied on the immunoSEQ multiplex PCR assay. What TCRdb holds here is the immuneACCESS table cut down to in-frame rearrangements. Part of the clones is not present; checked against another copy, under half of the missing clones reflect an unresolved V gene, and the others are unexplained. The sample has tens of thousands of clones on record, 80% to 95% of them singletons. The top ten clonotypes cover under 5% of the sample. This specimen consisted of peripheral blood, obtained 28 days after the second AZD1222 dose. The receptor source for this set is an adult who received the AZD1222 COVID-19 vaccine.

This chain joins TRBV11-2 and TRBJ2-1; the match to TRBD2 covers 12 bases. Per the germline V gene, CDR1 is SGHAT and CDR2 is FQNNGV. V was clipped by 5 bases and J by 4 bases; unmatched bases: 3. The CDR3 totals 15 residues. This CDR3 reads CASSLGTSGYNEQFF. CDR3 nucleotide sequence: TGTGCCAGCAGCCTAGGGACTAGCGGGTACAATGAGCAGTTCTTC.

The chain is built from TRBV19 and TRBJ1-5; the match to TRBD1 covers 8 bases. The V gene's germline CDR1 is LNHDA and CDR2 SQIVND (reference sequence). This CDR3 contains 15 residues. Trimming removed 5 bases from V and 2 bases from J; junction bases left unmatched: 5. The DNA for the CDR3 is TGTGCCAGTAGTGGGGGACAGGATGGCAATCAGCCCCAGCATTTT. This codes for CASSGGQDGNQPQHF.

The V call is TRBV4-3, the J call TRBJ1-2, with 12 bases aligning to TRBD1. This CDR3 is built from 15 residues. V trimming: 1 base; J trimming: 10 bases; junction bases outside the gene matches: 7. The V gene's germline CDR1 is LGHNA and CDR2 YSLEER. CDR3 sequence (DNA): TGCGCCAGCAGCCAAGGGTGGGACAGGGGGCGTGCCTACACCTTC. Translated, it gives CASSQGWDRGRAYTF.

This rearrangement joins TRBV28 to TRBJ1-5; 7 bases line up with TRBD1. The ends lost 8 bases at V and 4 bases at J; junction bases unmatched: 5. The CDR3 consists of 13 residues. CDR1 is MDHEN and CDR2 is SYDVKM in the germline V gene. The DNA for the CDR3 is TGTGCCAGCCTCCGGGACAGAAATCAGCCCCAGCATTTT. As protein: CASLRDRNQPQHF.

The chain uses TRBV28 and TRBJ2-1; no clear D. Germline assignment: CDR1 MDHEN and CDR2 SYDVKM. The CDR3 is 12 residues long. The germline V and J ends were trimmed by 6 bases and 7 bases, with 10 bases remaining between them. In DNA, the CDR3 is TGTGCCAGCAGCCTATTAGGTAATGAGCAGTTCTTC. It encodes CASSLLGNEQFF.

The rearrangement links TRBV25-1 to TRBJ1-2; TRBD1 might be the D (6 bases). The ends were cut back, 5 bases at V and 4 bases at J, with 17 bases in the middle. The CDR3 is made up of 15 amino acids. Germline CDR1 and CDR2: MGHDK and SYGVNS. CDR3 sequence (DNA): TGTGCCAGCAGTACTTTAGGGACATATGTCTATGGCTACACCTTC. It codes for CASSTLGTYVYGYTF.

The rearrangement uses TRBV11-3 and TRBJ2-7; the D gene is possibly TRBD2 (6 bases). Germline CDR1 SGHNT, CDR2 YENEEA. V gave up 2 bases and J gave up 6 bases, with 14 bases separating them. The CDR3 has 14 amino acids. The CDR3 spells CASSLSPSVGEQYF. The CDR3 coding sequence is TGTGCCAGCAGCTTATCCCCTAGCGTAGGCGAGCAGTACTTC. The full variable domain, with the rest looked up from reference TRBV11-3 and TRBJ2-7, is EAGVVQSPRYKIIEKKQPVAFWCNPISGHNTLYWYLQNLGQGPELLIRYENEEAVDDSQLPKDRFSAERLKGVDSTLKIQPAELGDSAVYLCASSLSPSVGEQYFGPGTRLTVT.

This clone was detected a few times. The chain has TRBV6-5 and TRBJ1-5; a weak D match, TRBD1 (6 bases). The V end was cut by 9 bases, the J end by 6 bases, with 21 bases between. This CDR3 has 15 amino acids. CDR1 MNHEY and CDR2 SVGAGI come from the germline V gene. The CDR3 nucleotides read TGTGCCAGTGGCCTGAACAGGGAGGTGGGTCAGCCCCAGCATTTT. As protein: CASGLNREVGQPQHF.

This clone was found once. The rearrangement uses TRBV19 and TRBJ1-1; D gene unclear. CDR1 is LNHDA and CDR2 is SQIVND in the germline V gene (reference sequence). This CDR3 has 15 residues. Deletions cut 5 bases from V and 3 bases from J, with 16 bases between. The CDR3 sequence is CASSGRGVSDTEAFF. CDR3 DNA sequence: TGTGCCAGTAGTGGGCGGGGAGTTAGCGACACTGAAGCTTTCTTT.

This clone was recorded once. CDR3 nucleotide sequence: TGTGCCACCGTAGCGGGAGTTGGTACCGGGGAGCTGTTTTTT. This encodes CATVAGVGTGELFF. V and J are TRBV24-1 and TRBJ2-2, with 9 positions matching TRBD2. Per germline, CDR1 KGHDR and CDR2 SFDVKD. The CDR3 extends over 14 amino acids. The V segment lost 9 bases and the J segment 5 bases; nucleotides outside the gene matches: 6.

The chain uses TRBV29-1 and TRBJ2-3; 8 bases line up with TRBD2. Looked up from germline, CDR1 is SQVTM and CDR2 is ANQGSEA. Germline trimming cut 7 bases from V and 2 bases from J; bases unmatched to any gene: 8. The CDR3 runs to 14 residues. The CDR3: CSALAGGITDTQYF. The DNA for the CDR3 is TGCAGCGCGCTAGCGGGCGGGATCACAGATACGCAGTATTTT.

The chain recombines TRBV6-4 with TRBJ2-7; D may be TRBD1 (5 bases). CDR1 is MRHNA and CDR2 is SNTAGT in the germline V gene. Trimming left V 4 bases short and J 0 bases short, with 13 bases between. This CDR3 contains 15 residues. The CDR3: CASSALGHFSYEQYF. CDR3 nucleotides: TGTGCCAGCAGTGCCCTCGGACACTTCTCCTACGAGCAGTACTTC.

CDR3 nucleotides: TGTGCCAGCAGCTTAGTAGCTAGCGGCTTCTCCTACGAGCAGTACTTC. Translated: CASSLVASGFSYEQYF. V is TRBV7-8 and J is TRBJ2-7, with 7 bases fitting TRBD2. This CDR3 is 16 amino acids long. J was trimmed by 0 bases and V by 1 base; bases with no gene match: 6. Germline V lookup: CDR1 SGHVS, CDR2 FQNEAQ. The full variable domain, rest sourced from reference TRBV7-8 and TRBJ2-7, is GAGVSQSPRYKVAKRGQDVALRCDPISGHVSLFWYQQALGQGPEFLTYFQNEAQLDKSGLPSDRFFAERPEGSVSTLKIQRTQQEDSAVYLCASSLVASGFSYEQYFGPGTRLTVT.

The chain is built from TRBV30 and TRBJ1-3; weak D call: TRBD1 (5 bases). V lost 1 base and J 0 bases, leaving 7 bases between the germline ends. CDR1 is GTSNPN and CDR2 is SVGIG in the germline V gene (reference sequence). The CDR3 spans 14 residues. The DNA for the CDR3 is TGTGCCTGGAGTGGGGGCCACTCTGGAAACACCATATATTTT. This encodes CAWSGGHSGNTIYF.

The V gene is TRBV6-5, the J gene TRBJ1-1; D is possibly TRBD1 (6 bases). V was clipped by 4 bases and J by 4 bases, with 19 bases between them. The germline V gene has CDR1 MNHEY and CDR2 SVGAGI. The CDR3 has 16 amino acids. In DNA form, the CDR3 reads TGTGCCAGCAGTTTCTCGAACAGGGCAGCCGGCACTGAAGCTTTCTTT. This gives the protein CASSFSNRAAGTEAFF.

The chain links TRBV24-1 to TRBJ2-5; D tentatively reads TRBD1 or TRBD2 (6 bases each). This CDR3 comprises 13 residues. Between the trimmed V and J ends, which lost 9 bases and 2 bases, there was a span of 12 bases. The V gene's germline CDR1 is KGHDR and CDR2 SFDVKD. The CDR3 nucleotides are TGTGCCACCGGGGGGACATCGCAAGAGACCCAGTACTTC. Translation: CATGGTSQETQYF.

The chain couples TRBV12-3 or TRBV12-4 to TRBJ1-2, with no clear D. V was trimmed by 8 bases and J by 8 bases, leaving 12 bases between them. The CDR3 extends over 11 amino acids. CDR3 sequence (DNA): TGTGCCAGCGGTACTCCGGGCGGCTACACCTTC. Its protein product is CASGTPGGYTF.

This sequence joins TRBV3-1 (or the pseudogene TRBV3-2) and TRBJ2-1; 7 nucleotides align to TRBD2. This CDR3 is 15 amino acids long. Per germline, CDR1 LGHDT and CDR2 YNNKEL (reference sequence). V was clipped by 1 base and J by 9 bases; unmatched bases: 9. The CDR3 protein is CASSQVSRLAAEQFF. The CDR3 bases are TGTGCCAGCAGCCAAGTGAGCCGACTAGCAGCTGAGCAGTTCTTC.

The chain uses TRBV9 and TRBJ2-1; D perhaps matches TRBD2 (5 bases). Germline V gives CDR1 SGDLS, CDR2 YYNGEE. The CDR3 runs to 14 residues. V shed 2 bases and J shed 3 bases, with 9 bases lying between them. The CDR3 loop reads CASSVEGYYNEQFF. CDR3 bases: TGTGCCAGCAGCGTCGAGGGCTACTACAATGAGCAGTTCTTC.

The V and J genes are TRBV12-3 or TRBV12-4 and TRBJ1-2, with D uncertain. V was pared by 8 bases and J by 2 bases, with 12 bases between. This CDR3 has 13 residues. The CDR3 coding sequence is TGTGCCAGCGCACTCAGGAGGAACTATGGCTACACCTTC. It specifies CASALRRNYGYTF.

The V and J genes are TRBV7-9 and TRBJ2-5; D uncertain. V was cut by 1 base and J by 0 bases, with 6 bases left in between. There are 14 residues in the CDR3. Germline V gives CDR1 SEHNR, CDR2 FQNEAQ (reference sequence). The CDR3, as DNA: TGTGCCAGCAGCTTAGTTCTGAACCAAGAGACCCAGTACTTC. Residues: CASSLVLNQETQYF.

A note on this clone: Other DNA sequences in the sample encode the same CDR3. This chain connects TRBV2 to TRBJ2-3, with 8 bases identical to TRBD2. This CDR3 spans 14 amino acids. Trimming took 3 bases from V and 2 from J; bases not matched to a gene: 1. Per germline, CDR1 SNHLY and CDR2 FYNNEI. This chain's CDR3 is CASSETSDTDTQYF. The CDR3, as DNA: TGTGCCAGCAGTGAGACTAGCGACACAGATACGCAGTATTTT.

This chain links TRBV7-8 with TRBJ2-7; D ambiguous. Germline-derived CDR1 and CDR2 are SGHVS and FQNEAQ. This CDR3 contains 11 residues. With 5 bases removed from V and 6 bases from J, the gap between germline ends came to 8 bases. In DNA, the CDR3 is TGTGCCAGCAGCCCCCACACCGAGCAGTACTTC. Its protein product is CASSPHTEQYF.

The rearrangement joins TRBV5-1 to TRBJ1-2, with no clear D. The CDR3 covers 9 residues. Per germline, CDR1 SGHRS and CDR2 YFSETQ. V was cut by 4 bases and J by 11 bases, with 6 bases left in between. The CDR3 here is CASSPIYTF. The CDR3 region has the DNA TGCGCCAGCAGCCCTATATACACCTTC.

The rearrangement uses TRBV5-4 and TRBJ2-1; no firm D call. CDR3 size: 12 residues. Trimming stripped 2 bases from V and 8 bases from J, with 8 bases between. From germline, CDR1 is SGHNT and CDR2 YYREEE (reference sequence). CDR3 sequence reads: CASSFHTDEQFF. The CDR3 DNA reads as TGTGCCAGCAGCTTCCATACCGATGAGCAGTTCTTC.

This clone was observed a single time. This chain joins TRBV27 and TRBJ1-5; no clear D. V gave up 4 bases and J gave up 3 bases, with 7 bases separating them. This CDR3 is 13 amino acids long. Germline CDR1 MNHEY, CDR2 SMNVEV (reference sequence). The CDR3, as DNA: TGTGCCAGCAGTTGGGGAAACAATCAGCCCCAGCATTTT. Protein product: CASSWGNNQPQHF.

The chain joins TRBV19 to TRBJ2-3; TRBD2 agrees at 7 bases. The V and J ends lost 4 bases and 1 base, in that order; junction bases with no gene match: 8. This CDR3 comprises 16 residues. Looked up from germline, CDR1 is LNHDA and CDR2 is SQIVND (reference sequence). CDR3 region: CASSTFGGSGTDTQYF. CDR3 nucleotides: TGTGCCAGTAGTACGTTTGGCGGGAGTGGCACAGATACGCAGTATTTT.

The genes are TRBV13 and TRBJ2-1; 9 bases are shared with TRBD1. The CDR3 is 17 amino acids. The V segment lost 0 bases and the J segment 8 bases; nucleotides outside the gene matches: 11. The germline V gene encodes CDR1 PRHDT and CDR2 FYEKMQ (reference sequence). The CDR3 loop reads CASSLGAGTGNDDEQFF. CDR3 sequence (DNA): TGTGCCAGCAGCTTAGGGGCCGGGACAGGGAATGATGATGAGCAGTTCTTC.

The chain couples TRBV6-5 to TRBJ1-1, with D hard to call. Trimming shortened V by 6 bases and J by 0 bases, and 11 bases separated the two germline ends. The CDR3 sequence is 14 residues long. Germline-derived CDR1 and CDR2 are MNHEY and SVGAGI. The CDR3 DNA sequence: TGTGCCAGCAGCGAGACAAGTTTGAACACTGAAGCTTTCTTT. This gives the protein CASSETSLNTEAFF.

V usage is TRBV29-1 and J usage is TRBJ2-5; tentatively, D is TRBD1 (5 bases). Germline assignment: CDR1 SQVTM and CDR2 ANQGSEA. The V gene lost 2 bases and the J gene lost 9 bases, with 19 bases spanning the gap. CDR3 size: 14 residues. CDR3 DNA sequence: TGCAGCGTTGAATTCGAGTTAGGCCAAGGGGCCCAGTACTTC. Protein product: CSVEFELGQGAQYF.

CDR3 nucleotide sequence: TGTGCCAGTAGTCCGCAGGGGGGGGGCAGTTATAGCTCCTACAATGAGCAGTTCTTC. This sequence encodes CASSPQGGGSYSSYNEQFF. J is TRBJ2-1 and V is TRBV19; TRBD1 or TRBD2 may be the D gene (7 bases each). The CDR3 runs 19 residues. Trimming removed 5 bases at V and 0 bases at J, with 23 bases between. The germline gives CDR1 LNHDA, CDR2 SQIVND (reference sequence).

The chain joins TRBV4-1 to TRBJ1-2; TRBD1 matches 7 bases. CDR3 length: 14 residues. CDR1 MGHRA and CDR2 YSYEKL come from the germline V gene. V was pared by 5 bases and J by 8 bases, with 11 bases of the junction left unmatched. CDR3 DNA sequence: TGCGCCAGCAGCTATGACAGGGAGGCTTTGGGCTACACCTTC. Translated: CASSYDREALGYTF.